These 23 T cell receptor beta chains were all obtained from the same sample, sequenced in a study of CD8+CD57+ T cells in acquired aplastic anemia. Sequencing involved patients with CD8+CD57+ cell expansion previously shown by flow cytometry. Profiles of TCR beta VDJ and CDR3 were generated from a genomic DNA template. TCRdb passed the reads through MiXCR, listing each CDR3 protein once. This table has 150,000 to 200,000 distinct CDR3 sequences, about three fifths appearing once. The sequenced sample consisted of sorted CD4+, CD8+, or CD8+CD57+ T cells (not recorded which) from PBMCs. The source is a human donor with aplastic anemia.

The CDR3 spells CASRDREWVYEQYF. The CDR3, as DNA: TGTGCCAGCAGGGACAGGGAATGGGTCTACGAGCAGTACTTC. The V call is TRBV6-6, the J call TRBJ2-5; 8 bases line up with TRBD1. The DNA end is a closer match to TRBJ2-7, so the J assignment may be wrong. CDR1 and CDR2 (germline): MNHNY, SVGAGI (reference sequence). CDR3 length: 14 residues.

The chain couples TRBV5-2 to TRBJ2-1. TRBV5-2 is designated a pseudogene. The CDR3 totals 11 residues. CDR3 sequence (DNA): TGTGCCAGCAATCCCTACAATGAGCAGTTCTTC. As protein: CASNPYNEQFF.

This chain joins TRBV7-9 and TRBJ1-6; D gene ambiguous. CDR1 SEHNR and CDR2 FQNEAQ come from the germline V gene (reference sequence). V lost 5 bases to trimming and J lost 5 bases, with 19 bases between them. The CDR3 consists of 17 residues. The CDR3 protein is CASSAFTSGANNSPLHF. The CDR3 bases are TGTGCCAGCAGCGCTTTCACAAGCGGCGCTAATAATTCACCCCTCCACTTT. Variable domain in full (rest from reference TRBV7-9 and TRBJ1-6): DTGVSQNPRHKITKRGQNVTFRCDPISEHNRLYWYRQTLGQGPEFLTYFQNEAQLEKSRLLSDRFSAERPKGSFSTLEIQRTEQGDSAMYLCASSAFTSGANNSPLHFGNGTRLTVT.

This clonotype was picked up one time. For the CDR3, the DNA is TGTGCCAGCAGTGACCAGGGACTAGCTTTTGAGCAGTTCTTC. It specifies CASSDQGLAFEQFF. V usage is TRBV11-2 and J usage is TRBJ2-1; TRBD2 aligns across 9 bases. Trimming cost V 6 bases and J 9 bases; bases outside gene matches: 9. Germline CDR1 reads SGHAT; CDR2 reads FQNNGV. There are 14 residues in the CDR3.

The chain joins TRBV20-1 to TRBJ1-1; a weak D match, TRBD1 (6 bases). Looked up from germline, CDR1 is DFQATT and CDR2 is SNEGSKA (reference sequence). This CDR3 has 14 amino acids. The V gene lost 3 bases and the J gene lost 5 bases, with 16 bases spanning the gap. The CDR3 region is CSARGLGGRTEAFF. The CDR3 DNA reads TGCAGTGCTAGGGGTTTGGGGGGGCGGACTGAAGCTTTCTTT.

The chain uses TRBV20-1 and TRBJ2-7; 9 bases fit TRBD2. The CDR3 has 14 residues. Germline loops: CDR1 DFQATT, CDR2 SNEGSKA (reference sequence). The V segment lost 5 bases and the J segment 3 bases; nucleotides outside the gene matches: 8. CDR3 in DNA: TGCAGTGCTTTAACGGCTAGCGGGATCTACGAGCAGTACTTC. Amino acid sequence: CSALTASGIYEQYF.

This clonotype was detected ten times or more. This rearrangement joins TRBV5-1 to TRBJ2-7; 7 bases line up with TRBD1. V dropped 4 bases and J dropped 5; count of bases not matched to a gene: 6. The CDR3 has 13 residues. Germline CDR1 reads SGHRS; CDR2 reads YFSETQ. CDR3: CASSQTGFHEQYF. The CDR3, as DNA: TGCGCCAGCAGCCAGACAGGGTTCCACGAGCAGTACTTC.

CDR3 in amino acids: CSARQGFDSPLHF. The DNA of the CDR3 is TGCAGTGCTAGGCAGGGTTTTGATTCACCCCTCCACTTT. The chain uses TRBV20-1 and TRBJ1-6, with D perhaps TRBD1 (5 bases). The CDR3 covers 13 residues. CDR1 and CDR2 from the germline V gene are DFQATT and SNEGSKA (reference sequence). Trimming removed 3 bases from V and 8 bases from J, with 11 bases in between.

Concerning this clonotype itself: A much larger clone lies one base from this, so it may be a read error. CDR3: CASSQGLGDTIYF. In DNA form, the CDR3 reads TGTGCCAGCAGCCAGGGCCTTGGAGACACCATATATTTT. This chain links TRBV12-3 or TRBV12-4 with TRBJ1-3; perhaps TRBD1 as D (5 bases). The CDR3 has 13 residues.

This clonotype was observed a handful of times. The chain combines TRBV25-1 with TRBJ2-3; D ambiguous. V was clipped by 4 bases and J by 2 bases, with 16 bases between them. This CDR3 spans 16 amino acids. Germline V gene sequence: CDR1 MGHDK, CDR2 SYGVNS. In DNA, the CDR3 is TGTGCCAGCAGTGCCGACGGACCCACTCACACAGATACGCAGTATTTT. Its protein product is CASSADGPTHTDTQYF.

The chain links TRBV11-2 to TRBJ2-3, with 7 bases aligning to TRBD2. This CDR3 has 16 amino acids. The V gene's germline CDR1 is SGHAT and CDR2 FQNNGV. J lost 1 base, V lost 5 bases, and 9 bases had no gene match. CDR3 protein: CASSRRGRGGTDTQYF. The CDR3 nucleotides are TGTGCCAGCAGCAGGCGGGGTCGGGGGGGCACAGATACGCAGTATTTT. The full variable domain, completed using reference TRBV11-2 and TRBJ2-3, is EAGVAQSPRYKIIEKRQSVAFWCNPISGHATLYWYQQILGQGPKLLIQFQNNGVVDDSQLPKDRFSAERLKGVDSTLKIQPAKLEDSAVYLCASSRRGRGGTDTQYFGPGTRLTVL.

The genes are TRBV20-1 and TRBJ2-3; tentative D call: TRBD2 (5 bases). This CDR3 has 11 residues. Germline CDR1 reads DFQATT; CDR2 reads SNEGSKA (reference sequence). Between the trimmed V and J ends, which lost 7 bases and 4 bases, there was a span of 9 bases. In DNA form, the CDR3 reads TGCAGTGGGGAGAGGGCAGATACGCAGTATTTT. Translated: CSGERADTQYF.

V and J are TRBV4-2 and TRBJ2-7; 12 nucleotides line up with TRBD2. From germline, CDR1 is LGHNA and CDR2 YNFKEQ. V dropped 4 bases and J dropped 5; count of bases not matched to a gene: 12. The CDR3 is 17 residues long. The CDR3 is CASSPRLAGDRGNEQYF. CDR3 nucleotides: TGTGCCAGCAGCCCTCGACTAGCGGGAGATCGGGGGAACGAGCAGTACTTC.

This sequence joins TRBV5-6 and TRBJ2-7, with a tentative D call TRBD1 (5 bases). This CDR3 is 13 amino acids long. V lost 7 bases and J 2 bases, leaving 13 bases between the germline ends. CDR1 is SGHDT, CDR2 YYEEEE, per germline. The CDR3 region is CASRGHSPYEQYF. CDR3 DNA sequence: TGTGCCAGCCGAGGACACTCGCCCTACGAGCAGTACTTC.

This clonotype came up a few times. This chain uses TRBV11-2 with TRBJ2-1, with D uncertain. Germline-derived CDR1 and CDR2 are SGHAT and FQNNGV. V lost 1 base and J lost 9, with 4 bases in between. The CDR3 has 11 amino acids. The CDR3 sequence is CASSLGAEQFF. CDR3 coding DNA: TGTGCCAGCAGCTTAGGTGCTGAGCAGTTCTTC. Full variable domain (outside the CDR3, taken from reference TRBV11-2 and TRBJ2-1): EAGVAQSPRYKIIEKRQSVAFWCNPISGHATLYWYQQILGQGPKLLIQFQNNGVVDDSQLPKDRFSAERLKGVDSTLKIQPAKLEDSAVYLCASSLGAEQFFGPGTRLTVL.

V and J are TRBV7-6 and TRBJ2-7; possibly TRBD2 for D (6 bases). The CDR3 totals 14 residues. The germline gives CDR1 SGHVS, CDR2 FNYEAQ. V was cut by 5 bases and J by 3 bases, with 14 bases left in between. The CDR3 region is CASSGGTGVYEQYF. CDR3 nucleotide sequence: TGTGCCAGCAGCGGAGGGACGGGAGTCTACGAGCAGTACTTC.

The chain employs TRBV11-2 and TRBJ1-2; TRBD1 agrees at 7 bases. V lost 1 base, J lost 12 bases, and 14 bases stayed unmatched. The length of the CDR3 is 15 residues. Germline lookup yields CDR1 SGHAT and CDR2 FQNNGV. CDR3 in DNA: TGTGCCAGCAGCTTAGTGGTGGGACAGCACTCTGGAAACACCTTC. As protein: CASSLVVGQHSGNTF. Together with reference TRBV11-2 and TRBJ1-2, the CDR3 gives the full variable domain: EAGVAQSPRYKIIEKRQSVAFWCNPISGHATLYWYQQILGQGPKLLIQFQNNGVVDDSQLPKDRFSAERLKGVDSTLKIQPAKLEDSAVYLCASSLVVGQHSGNTFGSGTRLTVV.

J is TRBJ2-5 and V is TRBV10-3; 9 nucleotides align to TRBD2. The CDR3 extends over 16 amino acids. Germline V gene lookup returns CDR1 ENHRY and CDR2 SYGVKD. With 2 bases clipped from V and 5 bases from J, the junction kept 9 bases outside the gene matches. CDR3 residues: CAISEGSGRGVETQYF. CDR3 bases: TGTGCCATCAGTGAGGGTAGCGGGAGAGGAGTTGAGACCCAGTACTTC.

The chain uses TRBV7-9 and TRBJ2-3, with 11 bases lining up with TRBD1. After removal of 5 bases from V and 4 bases from J, the junction contained 14 bases not matched to a gene. The CDR3 sequence is 18 residues long. The germline V gene has CDR1 SEHNR and CDR2 FQNEAQ (reference sequence). CDR3 residues: CASSITPGQGANADTQYF. Here the CDR3 DNA reads TGTGCCAGCAGCATAACCCCTGGACAGGGGGCGAACGCAGATACGCAGTATTTT.

The rearrangement joins TRBV4-3 to TRBJ1-1; D is uncertain. Looked up from germline, CDR1 is LGHNA and CDR2 is YSLEER. This CDR3 spans 15 amino acids. V was trimmed by 0 bases and J by 1 base, leaving 9 bases between them. The CDR3 reads CASSQDWAANTEAFF. The CDR3 nucleotides read TGCGCCAGCAGCCAAGATTGGGCAGCGAACACTGAAGCTTTCTTT.

The CDR3 region has the DNA TGCGCCAGCAGCTTAGGGGGCGACAGTGCAACTAATGAAAAACTGTTTTTT. This gives the protein CASSLGGDSATNEKLFF. The rearrangement links TRBV5-1 to TRBJ1-4, with 7 positions matching TRBD1. V shed 2 bases, J shed 0 bases, and the junction held 7 bases outside the gene matches. This CDR3 comprises 17 residues. Germline V gene data show CDR1 as SGHRS and CDR2 as YFSETQ.

Turning to this clonotype: Compared with germline, one end of the junction differs, possibly owing to a read error. This sequence joins TRBV20-1 and TRBJ1-2; D unclear. Germline V lookup: CDR1 DFQATT, CDR2 SNEGSKA (reference sequence). The length of the CDR3 is 13 residues. The CDR3 loop reads CSASPHGLYGYTF. The CDR3 nucleotides read TGCAGTGCTAGTCCCCACGGTCTCTATGGCTACACCTTT.

This clonotype has just a few counts. The CDR3 DNA sequence: TGTGCCAGCAGTGTGAGGGCCAACAATGAGCAGTTCTTC. It codes for CASSVRANNEQFF. The genes are TRBV7-2 and TRBJ2-1, with D possibly being TRBD2 (5 bases). Germline-derived CDR1 and CDR2 are SGHTA and FQGNSA. V shed 6 bases and J shed 5 bases, with 11 bases lying between them. The CDR3 is 13 amino acids. Together with reference TRBV7-2 and TRBJ2-1, the CDR3 gives the full variable domain: GAGVSQSPSNKVTEKGKDVELRCDPISGHTALYWYRQSLGQGLEFLIYFQGNSAPDKSGLPSDRFSAERTGGSVSTLTIQRTQQEDSAVYLCASSVRANNEQFFGPGTRLTVL.